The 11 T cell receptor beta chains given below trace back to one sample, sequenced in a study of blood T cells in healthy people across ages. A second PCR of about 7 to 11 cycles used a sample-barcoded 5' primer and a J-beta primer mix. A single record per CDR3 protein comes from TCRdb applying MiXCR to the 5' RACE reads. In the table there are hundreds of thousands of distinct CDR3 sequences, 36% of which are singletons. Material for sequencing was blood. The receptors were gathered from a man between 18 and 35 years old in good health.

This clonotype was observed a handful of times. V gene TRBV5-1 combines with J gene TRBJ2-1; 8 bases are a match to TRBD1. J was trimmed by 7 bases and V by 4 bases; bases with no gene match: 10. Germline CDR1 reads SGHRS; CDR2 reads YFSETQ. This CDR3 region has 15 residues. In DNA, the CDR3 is TGCGCCAGCAGCAAACCGGGACAGGAGGGGAATGAGCAGTTCTTC. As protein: CASSKPGQEGNEQFF.

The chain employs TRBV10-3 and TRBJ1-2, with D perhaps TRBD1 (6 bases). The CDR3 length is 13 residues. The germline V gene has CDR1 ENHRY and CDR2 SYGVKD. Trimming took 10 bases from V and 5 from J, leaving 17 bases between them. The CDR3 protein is CATLRQDPYGYTF. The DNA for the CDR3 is TGTGCCACCTTAAGACAGGATCCTTATGGCTACACCTTC.

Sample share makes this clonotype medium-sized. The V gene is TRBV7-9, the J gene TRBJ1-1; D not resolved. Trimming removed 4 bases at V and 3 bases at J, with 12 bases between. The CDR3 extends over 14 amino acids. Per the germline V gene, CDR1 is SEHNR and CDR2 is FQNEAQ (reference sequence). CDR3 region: CASSSIDWDTEAFF. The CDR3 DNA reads TGTGCCAGCAGCTCCATTGACTGGGACACTGAAGCTTTCTTT.

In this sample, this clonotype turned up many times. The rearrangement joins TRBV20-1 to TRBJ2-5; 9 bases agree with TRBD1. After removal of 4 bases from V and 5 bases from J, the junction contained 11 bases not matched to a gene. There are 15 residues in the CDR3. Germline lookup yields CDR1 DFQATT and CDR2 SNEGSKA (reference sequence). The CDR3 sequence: CSATRTGDQRETQYF. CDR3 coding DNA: TGCAGTGCTACCCGGACAGGGGATCAGCGGGAGACCCAGTACTTC.

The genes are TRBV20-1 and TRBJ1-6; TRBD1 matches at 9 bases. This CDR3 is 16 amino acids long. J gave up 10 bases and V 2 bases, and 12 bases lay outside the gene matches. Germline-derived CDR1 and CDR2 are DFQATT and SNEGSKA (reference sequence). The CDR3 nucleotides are TGCAGTGCTAGACCGGGGACAGGGTTTGACGGCTCACCCCTCCACTTT. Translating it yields CSARPGTGFDGSPLHF.

CDR3 sequence (DNA): TGTGCCAGCAGTTCAAGACTAGCGGACATTAAAGAGACCCAGTACTTC. Translated, it gives CASSSRLADIKETQYF. This rearrangement joins TRBV28 to TRBJ2-7; 9 bases line up with TRBD2. The J call may not be correct, given that the DNA end is closer to TRBJ2-5. Germline CDR1 is MDHEN and CDR2 is SYDVKM. The CDR3 has 16 residues.

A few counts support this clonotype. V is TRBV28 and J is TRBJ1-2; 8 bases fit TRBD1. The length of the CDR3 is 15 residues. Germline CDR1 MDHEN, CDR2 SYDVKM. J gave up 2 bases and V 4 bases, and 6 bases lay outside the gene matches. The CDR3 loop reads CASSSLGTGNYGYTF. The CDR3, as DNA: TGTGCCAGCAGTTCATTGGGGACAGGAAACTATGGCTACACCTTC.

The CDR3 DNA reads as TGCAGCGTGTTCTACCGGGACAGGAGAAGGAATGAGCAGTTCTTC. As protein: CSVFYRDRRRNEQFF. The chain recombines TRBV29-1 with TRBJ2-1; 8 bases are a match to TRBD1. Losses at the gene ends were 6 bases for V and 7 bases for J; bases not matched to a gene: 14. The germline gives CDR1 SQVTM, CDR2 ANQGSEA. The CDR3 contains 15 residues.

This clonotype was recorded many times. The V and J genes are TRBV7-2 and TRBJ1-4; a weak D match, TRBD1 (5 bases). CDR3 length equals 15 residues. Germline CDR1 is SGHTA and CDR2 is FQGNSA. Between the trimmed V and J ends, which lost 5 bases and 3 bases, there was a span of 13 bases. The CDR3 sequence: CASSTMMGPNEKLFF. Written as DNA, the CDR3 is TGTGCCAGCAGCACAATGATGGGGCCTAATGAAAAACTGTTTTTT.

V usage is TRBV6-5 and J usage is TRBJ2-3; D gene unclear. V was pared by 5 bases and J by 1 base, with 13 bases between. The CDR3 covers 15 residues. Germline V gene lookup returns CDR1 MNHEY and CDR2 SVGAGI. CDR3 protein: CASSHDPLRTDTQYF. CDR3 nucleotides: TGTGCCAGCAGTCACGACCCGCTACGCACAGATACGCAGTATTTT.

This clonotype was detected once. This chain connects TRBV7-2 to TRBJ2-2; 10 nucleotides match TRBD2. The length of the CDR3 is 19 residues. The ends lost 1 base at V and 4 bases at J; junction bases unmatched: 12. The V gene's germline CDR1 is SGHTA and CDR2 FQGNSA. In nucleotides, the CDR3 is TGTGCCAGCAGCTTAGTGACGGTCAGCGGGGGGGCACGCACCGGGGAGCTGTTTTTT. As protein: CASSLVTVSGGARTGELFF.